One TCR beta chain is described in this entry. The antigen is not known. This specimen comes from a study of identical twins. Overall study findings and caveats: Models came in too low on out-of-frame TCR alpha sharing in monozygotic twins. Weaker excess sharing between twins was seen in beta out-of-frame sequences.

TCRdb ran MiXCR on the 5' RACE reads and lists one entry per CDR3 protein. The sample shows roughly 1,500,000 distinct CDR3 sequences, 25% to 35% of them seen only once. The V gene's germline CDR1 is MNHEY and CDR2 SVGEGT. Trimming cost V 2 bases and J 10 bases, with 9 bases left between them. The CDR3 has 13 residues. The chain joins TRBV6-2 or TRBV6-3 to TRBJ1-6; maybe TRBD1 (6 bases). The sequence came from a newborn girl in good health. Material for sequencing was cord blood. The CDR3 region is CASSYDRRSPLHF. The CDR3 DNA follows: TGTGCCAGCAGTTACGACAGGCGGTCACCCCTCCACTTT.